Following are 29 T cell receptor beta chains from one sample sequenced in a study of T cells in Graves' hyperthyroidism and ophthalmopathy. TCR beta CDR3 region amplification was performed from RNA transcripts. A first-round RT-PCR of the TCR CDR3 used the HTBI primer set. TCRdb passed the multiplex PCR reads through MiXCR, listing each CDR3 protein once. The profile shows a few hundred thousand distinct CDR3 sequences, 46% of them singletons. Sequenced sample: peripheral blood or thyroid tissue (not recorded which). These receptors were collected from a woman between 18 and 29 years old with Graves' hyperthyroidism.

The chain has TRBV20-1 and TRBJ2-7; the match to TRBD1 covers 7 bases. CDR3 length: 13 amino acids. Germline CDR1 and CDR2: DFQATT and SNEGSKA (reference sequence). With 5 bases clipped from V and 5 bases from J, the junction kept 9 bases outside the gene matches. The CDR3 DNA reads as TGCAGTGCTCGGAACAGGGGTTCCCACGAGCAGTACTTC. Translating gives CSARNRGSHEQYF.

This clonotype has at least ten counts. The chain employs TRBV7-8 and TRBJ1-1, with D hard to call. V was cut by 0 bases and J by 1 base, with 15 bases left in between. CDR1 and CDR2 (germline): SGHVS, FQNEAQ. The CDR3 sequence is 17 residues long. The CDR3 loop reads CASSLAQEPEGNTEAFF. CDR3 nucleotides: TGTGCCAGCAGCTTAGCGCAGGAGCCTGAGGGGAACACTGAAGCTTTCTTT.

CDR3 protein: CSYRTGTGYYEQYF. In nucleotides, the CDR3 is TGCAGTTACCGTACCGGGACAGGGTACTACGAGCAGTACTTC. The chain combines TRBV20-1 with TRBJ2-7, with 9 positions matching TRBD1. V lost 8 bases and J lost 3; bases outside the gene matches: 11. The CDR3 loop spans 14 amino acids. CDR1 is DFQATT, CDR2 SNEGSKA, per germline (reference sequence).

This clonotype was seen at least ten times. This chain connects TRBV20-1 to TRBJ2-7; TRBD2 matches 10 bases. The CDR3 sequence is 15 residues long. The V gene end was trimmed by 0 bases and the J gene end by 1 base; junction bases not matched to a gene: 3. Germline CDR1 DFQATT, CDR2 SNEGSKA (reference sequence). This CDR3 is CSARDPAGGSYEQYF. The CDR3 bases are TGCAGTGCTAGAGATCCAGCGGGAGGGTCCTACGAGCAGTACTTC.

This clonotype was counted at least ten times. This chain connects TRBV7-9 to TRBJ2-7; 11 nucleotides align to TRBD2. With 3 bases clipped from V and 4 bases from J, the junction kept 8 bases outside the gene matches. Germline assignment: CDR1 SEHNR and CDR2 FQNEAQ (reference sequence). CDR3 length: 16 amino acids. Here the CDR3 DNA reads TGTGCCAGCAGCTTTGCCCTCATAGCGGGAGGGTACGAGCAGTACTTC. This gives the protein CASSFALIAGGYEQYF.

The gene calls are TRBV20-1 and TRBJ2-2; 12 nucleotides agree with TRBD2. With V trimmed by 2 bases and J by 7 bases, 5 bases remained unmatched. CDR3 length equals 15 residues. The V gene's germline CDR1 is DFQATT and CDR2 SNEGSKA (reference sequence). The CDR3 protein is CSARLAGGPGGELFF. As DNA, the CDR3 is TGCAGTGCTAGACTAGCGGGAGGGCCGGGCGGGGAGCTGTTTTTT.

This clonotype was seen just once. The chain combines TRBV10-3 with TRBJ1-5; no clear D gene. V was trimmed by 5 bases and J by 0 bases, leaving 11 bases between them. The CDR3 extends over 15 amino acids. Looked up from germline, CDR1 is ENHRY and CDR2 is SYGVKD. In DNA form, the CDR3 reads TGTGCCATCAGTTTTGGACGAAATAGCAATCAGCCCCAGCATTTT. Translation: CAISFGRNSNQPQHF.

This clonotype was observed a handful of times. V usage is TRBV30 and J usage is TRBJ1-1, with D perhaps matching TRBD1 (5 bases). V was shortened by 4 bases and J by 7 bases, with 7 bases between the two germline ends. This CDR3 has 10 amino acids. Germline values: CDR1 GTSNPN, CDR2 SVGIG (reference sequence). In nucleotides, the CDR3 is TGTGCCTGGATTGGGGGTGAAGCTTTCTTT. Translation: CAWIGGEAFF.

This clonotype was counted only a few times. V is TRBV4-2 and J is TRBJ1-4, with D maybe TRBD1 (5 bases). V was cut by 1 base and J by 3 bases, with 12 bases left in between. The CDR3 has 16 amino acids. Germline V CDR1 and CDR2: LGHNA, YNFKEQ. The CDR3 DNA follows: TGTGCCAGCAGCCAAGCCCCCCGGGGGTCTAATGAAAAACTGTTTTTT. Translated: CASSQAPRGSNEKLFF.

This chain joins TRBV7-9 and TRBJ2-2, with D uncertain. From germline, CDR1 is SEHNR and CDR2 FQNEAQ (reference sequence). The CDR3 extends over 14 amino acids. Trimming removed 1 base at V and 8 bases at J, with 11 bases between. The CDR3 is CASSLVSGAGELFF. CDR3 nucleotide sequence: TGTGCCAGCAGCTTAGTATCAGGTGCAGGGGAGCTGTTTTTT.

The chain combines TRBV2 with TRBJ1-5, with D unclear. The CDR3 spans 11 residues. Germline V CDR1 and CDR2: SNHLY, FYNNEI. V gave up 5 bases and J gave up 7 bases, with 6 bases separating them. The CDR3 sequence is CASSNGQPQHF. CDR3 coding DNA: TGTGCCAGCAGTAACGGACAGCCCCAGCATTTT. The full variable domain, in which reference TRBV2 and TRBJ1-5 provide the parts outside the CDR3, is EPEVTQTPSHQVTQMGQEVILRCVPISNHLYFYWYRQILGQKVEFLVSFYNNEISEKSEIFDDQFSVERPDGSNFTLKIRSTKLEDSAMYFCASSNGQPQHFGDGTRLSIL.

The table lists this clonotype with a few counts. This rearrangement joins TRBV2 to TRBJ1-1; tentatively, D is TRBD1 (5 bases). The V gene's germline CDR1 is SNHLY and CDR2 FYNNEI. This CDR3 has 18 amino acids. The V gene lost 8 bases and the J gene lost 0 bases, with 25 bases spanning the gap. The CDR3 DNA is TGTGCCAGCTCACATGGTTATGGACACCAGGGACTGAACACTGAAGCTTTCTTT. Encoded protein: CASSHGYGHQGLNTEAFF.

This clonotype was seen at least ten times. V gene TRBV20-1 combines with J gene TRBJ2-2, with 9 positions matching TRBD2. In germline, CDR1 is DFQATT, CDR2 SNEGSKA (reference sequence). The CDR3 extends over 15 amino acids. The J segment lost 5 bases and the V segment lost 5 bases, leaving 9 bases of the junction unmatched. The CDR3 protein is CSAPLGLARTGELFF. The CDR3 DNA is TGCAGTGCTCCCTTAGGACTAGCGAGGACCGGGGAGCTGTTTTTT.

CDR3: CAWSVMDGSYEQYF. The DNA of the CDR3 is TGTGCCTGGAGTGTAATGGACGGATCCTACGAGCAGTACTTC. V gene TRBV30 combines with J gene TRBJ2-7, with D hard to call. The CDR3 totals 14 residues. Trimming pared 0 bases from V and 1 base from J, leaving 10 bases between. Looked up from germline, CDR1 is GTSNPN and CDR2 is SVGIG (reference sequence).

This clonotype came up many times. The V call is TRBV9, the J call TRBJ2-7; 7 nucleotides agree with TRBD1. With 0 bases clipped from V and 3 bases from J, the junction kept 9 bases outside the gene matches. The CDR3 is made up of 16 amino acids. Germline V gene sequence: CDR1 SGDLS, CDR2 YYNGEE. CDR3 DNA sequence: TGTGCCAGCAGCGTAGGCGAGGGGGCTCTGGACTACGAGCAGTACTTC. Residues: CASSVGEGALDYEQYF.

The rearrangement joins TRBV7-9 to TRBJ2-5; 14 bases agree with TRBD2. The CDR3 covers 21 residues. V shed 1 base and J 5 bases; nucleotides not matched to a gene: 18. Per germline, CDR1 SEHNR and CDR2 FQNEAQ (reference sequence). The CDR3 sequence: CASSLGFPGSTSGRAWETQYF. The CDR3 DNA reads TGTGCCAGCAGCTTAGGCTTTCCGGGGTCGACTAGCGGGAGGGCCTGGGAGACCCAGTACTTC.

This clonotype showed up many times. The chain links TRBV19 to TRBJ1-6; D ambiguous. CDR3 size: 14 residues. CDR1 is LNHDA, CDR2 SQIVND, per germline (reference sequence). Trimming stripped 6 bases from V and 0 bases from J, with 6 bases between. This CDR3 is CASSDHSYNSPLHF. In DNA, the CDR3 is TGTGCCAGTAGCGACCACTCCTATAATTCACCCCTCCACTTT.

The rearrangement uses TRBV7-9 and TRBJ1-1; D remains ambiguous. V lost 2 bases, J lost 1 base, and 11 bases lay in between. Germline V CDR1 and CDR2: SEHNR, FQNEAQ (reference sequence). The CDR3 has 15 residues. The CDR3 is CASSLISGGNTEAFF. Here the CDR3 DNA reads TGTGCCAGCAGCTTAATTTCTGGCGGGAACACTGAAGCTTTCTTT.

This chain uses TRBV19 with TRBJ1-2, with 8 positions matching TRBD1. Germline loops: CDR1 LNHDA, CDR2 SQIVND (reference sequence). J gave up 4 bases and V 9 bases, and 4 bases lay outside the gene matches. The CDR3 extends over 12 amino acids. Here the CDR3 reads CASRDRSYGYTF. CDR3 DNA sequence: TGTGCCAGCCGGGACAGGAGCTATGGCTACACCTTC. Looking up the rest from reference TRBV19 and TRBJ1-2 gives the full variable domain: DGGITQSPKYLFRKEGQNVTLSCEQNLNHDAMYWYRQDPGQGLRLIYYSQIVNDFQKGDIAEGYSVSREKKESFPLTVTSAQKNPTAFYLCASRDRSYGYTFGSGTRLTVV.

This chain's CDR3 is CAWSRETQYF. The CDR3, as DNA: TGTGCCTGGAGTAGAGAGACCCAGTACTTC. V gene TRBV30 combines with J gene TRBJ2-5; D gene unclear. The CDR3 has 10 amino acids. Looked up from germline, CDR1 is GTSNPN and CDR2 is SVGIG (reference sequence). V lost 2 bases, J lost 4 bases, and 2 bases lay in between.

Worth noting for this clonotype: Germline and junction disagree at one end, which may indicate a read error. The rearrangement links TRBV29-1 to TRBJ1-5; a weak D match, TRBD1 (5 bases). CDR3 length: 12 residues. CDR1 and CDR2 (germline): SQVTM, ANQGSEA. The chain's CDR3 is CSAEGVEETQHF. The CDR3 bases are TGCAGCGCTGAAGGGGTTGAAGAGACCCAGCATTTT.

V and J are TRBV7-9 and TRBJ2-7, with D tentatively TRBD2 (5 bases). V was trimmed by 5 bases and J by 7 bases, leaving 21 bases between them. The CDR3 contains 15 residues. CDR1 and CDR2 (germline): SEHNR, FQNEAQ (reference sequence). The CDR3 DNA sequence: TGTGCCAGCAGCCCCGCTAGCCTCAGTGGCAATGAGCAGTACTTC. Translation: CASSPASLSGNEQYF.

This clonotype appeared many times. The DNA for the CDR3 is TGTGCCAGCATCTTCGACAGGGTTGGCACTGAAGCTTTCTTT. The encoded protein is CASIFDRVGTEAFF. The chain couples TRBV12-3 or TRBV12-4 to TRBJ1-1; TRBD1 agrees at 7 bases. V gave up 7 bases and J gave up 4 bases; unmatched junction bases: 9. This CDR3 has 14 residues.

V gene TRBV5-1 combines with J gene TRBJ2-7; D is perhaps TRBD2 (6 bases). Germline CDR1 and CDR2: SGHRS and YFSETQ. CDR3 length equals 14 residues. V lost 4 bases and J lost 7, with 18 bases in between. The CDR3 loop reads CASSVTSGVNEQYF. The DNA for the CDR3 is TGCGCCAGCAGCGTTACGTCGGGAGTCAATGAGCAGTACTTC. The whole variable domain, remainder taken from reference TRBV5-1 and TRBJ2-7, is KAGVTQTPRYLIKTRGQQVTLSCSPISGHRSVSWYQQTPGQGLQFLFEYFSETQRNKGNFPGRFSGRQFSNSRSEMNVSTLELGDSALYLCASSVTSGVNEQYFGPGTRLTVT.

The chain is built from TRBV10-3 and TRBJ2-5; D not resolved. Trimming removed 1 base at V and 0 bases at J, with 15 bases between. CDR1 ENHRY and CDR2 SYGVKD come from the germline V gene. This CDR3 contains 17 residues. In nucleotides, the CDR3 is TGTGCCATCAGTGAGTTGGAAAAACAGTGGGACCAAGAGACCCAGTACTTC. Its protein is CAISELEKQWDQETQYF.

The CDR3 DNA is TGTGCCACCAGCAGTGGACTATCAAGCTCCTACGAGCAGTACTTC. Translation: CATSSGLSSSYEQYF. The rearrangement links TRBV15 to TRBJ2-7, with a weak D call TRBD2 (6 bases). The CDR3 spans 15 residues. Germline V lookup: CDR1 LNHNV, CDR2 YYDKDF (reference sequence). The V gene lost 3 bases and the J gene lost 0 bases, with 12 bases spanning the gap.

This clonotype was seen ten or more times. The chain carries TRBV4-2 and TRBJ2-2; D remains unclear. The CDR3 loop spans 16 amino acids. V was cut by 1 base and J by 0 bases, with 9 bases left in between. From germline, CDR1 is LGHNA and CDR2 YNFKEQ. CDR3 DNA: TGTGCCAGCAGCCAAGTCGCGGTTTCGAACACCGGGGAGCTGTTTTTT. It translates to CASSQVAVSNTGELFF.

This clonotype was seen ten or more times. The CDR3 region is CASKLGQGASEAFF. For the CDR3, the DNA is TGTGCCAGCAAGCTCGGACAGGGGGCATCTGAAGCTTTCTTT. This chain connects TRBV6-5 to TRBJ1-1; 11 nucleotides align to TRBD1. The length of the CDR3 is 14 residues. The germline gives CDR1 MNHEY, CDR2 SVGAGI. J gave up 6 bases and V 7 bases, and 7 bases lay outside the gene matches.

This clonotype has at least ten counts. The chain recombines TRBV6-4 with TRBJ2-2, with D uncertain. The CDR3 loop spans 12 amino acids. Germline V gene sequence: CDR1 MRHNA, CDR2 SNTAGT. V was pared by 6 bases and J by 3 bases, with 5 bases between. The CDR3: CASRDHTGELFF. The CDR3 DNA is TGTGCCAGCAGAGACCACACCGGGGAGCTGTTTTTT.